The sequence of this TCR beta chain was determined in a study of follicular helper T cells after annual influenza vaccination. The overall study: Blood was drawn on days 0, 7 and 28 after vaccination.

TCRB was sequenced at Survey level resolution. Some clones are missing from TCRdb's copy, which holds only in-frame ones; the method was immunoSEQ multiplex PCR. The sample lists some 13,000 clones, about four fifths occurring once. The CDR3 runs to 13 residues. V lost 0 bases to trimming and J lost 3 bases, with 6 bases between them. CDR1 and CDR2 (germline): SGHDT, YYEEEE. Time point in this sample: 2015-2016 season, pre-vaccination. The chain has TRBV5-6 and TRBJ1-2, with D possibly matching TRBD1 (5 bases). This TCR derives from an adult who received the influenza vaccine. The input for sequencing was CXCR5- memory CD4+ T cells sorted from blood, taken on the day of influenza vaccination. CDR3 protein: CASSLGQYYGYTF. The CDR3, as DNA: TGTGCCAGCAGCTTGGGACAGTACTATGGCTACACCTTC.